The rows below give T cell receptor delta chains drawn from one sample of a study of gamma-delta T cells after stem cell transplantation. TCRdb redid clone calling on the RT-PCR reads using CATT. The table lists nearly 8,000 delta-chain clones, 14% to 15% of them singletons. Specimen: gamma-delta T cells. The receptor set was obtained from a human donor. It is not recorded whose cells these are; they may come from a transplant donor. Each CDR3 is given without its conserved first and last residue. The D gene is left open where the match is weak. A clone size is listed for some rows: how often the clone was seen (once, few, many), or a class if it is expanded.

j_call v_call d_call clone_size cdr3_aa
TRDJ3 TRDV1 TRDD3 - ALGEFRLGYWGIPSWDTRQMF
TRDJ1 TRDV3 - few ALDVRGDGDPGADKLI
TRDJ1 TRDV1 TRDD3 medium-sized ALGYPLGDMLIDKLI
TRDJ1 TRDV1 TRDD3 - ALGELEWYPVPTNTGGPPTDKLI
TRDJ1 TRDV1 TRDD3 few ALGPNRGMGPANTDKLI
TRDJ1 TRDV1 TRDD3 few ALGKTCHWGIPTDKLI
TRDJ1 TRAV29/DV5 TRDD3 - AASPRGGCSDKLI
TRDJ1 TRDV1 TRDD3 few ALGDPKVVSHFSGGYVCGTDKLI
TRDJ1 TRDV1 - medium-sized ALGEFSTVAPWADDKLI
TRDJ1 TRDV1 - few ALGELGVPTLDTRALI
TRDJ1 TRDV2 TRDD3 medium-sized ACDTSGHWGTHTDKLI
TRDJ1 TRDV2 TRDD3 medium-sized ACDTVRSTGGYTDKLI
TRDJ1 TRDV1 - medium-sized ALGEVSSFLVCTGCTDKLI
TRDJ3 TRDV2 TRDD3 many ACDTPLLGDSSWDTRQMF
TRDJ1 TRDV1 - medium-sized ALGEKSFPCGKLI
TRDJ1 TRDV1 TRDD3 - ALGELLFDPTGGTDKLI
TRDJ3 TRDV1 - - ALGVGPSSPYLSSWDTRQMF
TRDJ1 TRDV1 TRDD3 medium-sized ALGEHWGLRYTDKLI
TRDJ2 TRDV1 TRDD3 medium-sized ALGESPGDKGSTAQLF
TRDJ1 TRDV1 TRDD3 few ALGEPQLLGDNTDKLI
TRDJ1 TRDV2 - medium-sized ACDPSKSSPLGVQYTDKLI
TRDJ1 TRDV1 TRDD3 medium-sized ALGELTSLRLGDDKLI
TRDJ2 TRDV1 - few ALGGCLPKTSTGWGIKCLTAQLF
TRDJ1 TRDV2 TRDD3 - ACDTVLGDTGEYTDKLI
TRDJ1 TRDV2 - large ACESGYTDKLI
TRDJ1 TRDV1 - medium-sized ALGEPCTFYTDKLI
TRDJ1 TRDV1 - - ALAGSVEADWARRNKLI
TRDJ2 TRDV2 TRDD3 - ACEFVTGGYATAQLF
TRDJ3 TRDV2 TRDD3 medium-sized ACDTVGDVSWDTRQMF
TRDJ1 TRDV1 TRDD3 few ALGEGSVLGGTDKLI
TRDJ3 TRDV2 - medium-sized ACDTPGGDTQSSWDTRQMF
TRDJ1 TRDV2 TRDD3 medium-sized ACDTGHWGIRRTPRNTDKLI
TRDJ1 TRDV1 TRDD3 medium-sized ALGEALWGILSRGKLI
TRDJ2 TRAV29/DV5 TRDD3 medium-sized AASETYFTGEFVTAQLF
TRDJ1 TRDV3 - medium-sized AFNGQDSDSSLPTGIVTDKLI
TRDJ1 TRDV2 TRDD3 medium-sized ACDPVLGDTREADKLI
TRDJ1 TRDV2 TRDD3 - ACGGRGDKMDTDKLI
TRDJ3 TRDV2 - medium-sized ACCWGPTPTSWDTRQMF
TRDJ3 TRDV2 TRDD3 medium-sized ACDSGGYISWDTRQMF
TRDJ1 TRDV1 TRDD3 few ALGGGSVLGGTDKLI
TRDJ3 TRDV2 TRDD3 medium-sized ACDTSYWGIRTPWDTRQMF
TRDJ3 TRDV1 TRDD3 many ALGELDSLRAWGIPSSWDTRQMF
TRDJ3 TRDV2 - few ACDKGGTHLYSWDTRQMF
TRDJ1 TRDV1 TRDD3 few ALGDATLSPSAGGGSDKLI
TRDJ1 TRDV1 - few ALGELVRGSYIILGVSYTDKLI
TRDJ1 TRDV1 TRDD3 - ALGEIAVQRLGDNQTDKLI
TRDJ1 TRDV1 TRDD3 - ALGELDGLRRGIEVPDKLI
TRDJ2 TRDV2 TRDD3 few ACDTWGIRVWTAQLF
TRDJ2 TRDV1 TRDD3 - ALGEPHLPTDWGIARHSLLTAQLF
TRDJ1 TRAV29/DV5 TRDD3 - AASARLGVQMPPRYTDKLI
TRDJ3 TRDV1 TRDD3 - ALGELVMGLLGGQSSWDTRQMF
TRDJ1 TRAV29/DV5 TRDD3 few AASAAGLGDTPGRYTDKLI
TRDJ1 TRDV1 - medium-sized ALGELEVFTGYTDKLI
TRDJ3 TRDV2 TRDD3 medium-sized ACDKVGGYAPPSWDTRQMF
TRDJ1 TRDV1 - few ALGSQIWVTDKLI